This TCR beta chain stems from a study of OX40 agonist ivuxolimab in advanced cancers. Systemic immunosuppression or a history of autoimmune disease excluded patients. Germline lookup yields CDR1 KGHSH and CDR2 LQKENI. The CDR3 length is 16 residues. The trim removed 2 bases at V and 8 bases at J, leaving 8 bases unmatched. Repertoires were generated with immunoSEQ multiplex PCR, while TCRdb's copy carries only in-frame clones and drops some. The table records more than 65,000 clones, over 80% of them present only once. The origin of this receptor is an adult with an advanced solid tumor such as melanoma, head and neck, liver or kidney cancer. This specimen was CD4+ or CD8+ T cells sorted from blood, taken in a trial of the OX40 agonist ivuxolimab. This sequence joins TRBV18 and TRBJ2-1, with 11 bases aligning to TRBD2. The CDR3 protein is CASSPGLAGREYEQFF. CDR3 in DNA: TGTGCCAGCTCACCAGGACTAGCGGGCAGGGAGTATGAGCAGTTCTTC.